The clone carrying this TCR beta chain has ten or more counts. Its antigen is not identified. TCRdb recomputed calls from the reads with MiXCR, one row per CDR3 protein. Of 450,000 to 600,000 distinct CDR3 sequences in the sample, roughly 42% are singletons; the top ten hold about 45%. J gave up 1 base and V 0 bases, and 2 bases lay outside the gene matches. Looked up from germline, CDR1 is SGHTA and CDR2 is FQGNSA. CDR3 size: 16 residues. The data stem from a study of T cell repertoires in cytomegalovirus infection. About the study: Used in the study were CMV epitopes, some recently identified and HLA-C-restricted, others well-studied and HLA-B-restricted. Matching HLA type and CMV infection were both indicated by public TCR beta signatures. The study's findings and limits: Summed frequency of public TCR beta families distinguished CMV carriers with the relevant HLA. In two of eight donors, the top clonotype was HLA-C-restricted CMV-specific.

The chain has TRBV7-2 and TRBJ2-2; 7 positions agree with TRBD2. The sequence was collected from a human donor in good health (CMV status not recorded). Some clones in this sample may be carry-over from other donors' samples. The sequenced sample was cultured PBMCs, obtained from culture after CMV antigen stimulation. CDR3 loop: CASSLAASGNTGELFF. The CDR3 bases are TGTGCCAGCAGCTTAGCGGCTAGCGGGAACACCGGGGAGCTGTTTTTT.